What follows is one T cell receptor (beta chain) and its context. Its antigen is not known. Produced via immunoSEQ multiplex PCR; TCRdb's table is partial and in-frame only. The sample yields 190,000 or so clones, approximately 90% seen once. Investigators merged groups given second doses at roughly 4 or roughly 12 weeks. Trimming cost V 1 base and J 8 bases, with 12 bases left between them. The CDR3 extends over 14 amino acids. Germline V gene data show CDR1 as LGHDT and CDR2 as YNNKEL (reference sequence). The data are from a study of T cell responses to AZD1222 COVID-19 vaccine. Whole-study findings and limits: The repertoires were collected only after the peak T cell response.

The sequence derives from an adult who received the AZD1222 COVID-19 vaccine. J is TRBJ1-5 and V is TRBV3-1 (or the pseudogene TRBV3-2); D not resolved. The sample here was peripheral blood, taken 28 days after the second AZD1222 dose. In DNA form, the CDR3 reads TGTGCCAGCAGCCAAGGGCAGCTTAGGGAGCCCCAGCATTTT. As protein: CASSQGQLREPQHF.